These 24 T cell receptor beta chains came from one sample sequenced in a study of blood T cell repertoires in COVID-19. The table came from immunoSEQ multiplex PCR; TCRdb's copy has only in-frame clones and leaves some out. The sample gives 100,000 to 150,000 clones, 87% of which show up once; 2% to 3% is in the top ten. Material: peripheral blood. These receptors were collected from a man aged 45 to 65 with active COVID-19.

The chain uses TRBV5-1 and TRBJ1-1, with a weak D call TRBD1 (5 bases). CDR1 is SGHRS and CDR2 is YFSETQ in the germline V gene. Trimming took 4 bases from V and 3 from J, leaving 10 bases between them. This CDR3 has 13 residues. As DNA, the CDR3 is TGCGCCAGCAGCGTGGACACCGACACTGAAGCTTTCTTT. It yields the protein CASSVDTDTEAFF.

The chain links TRBV13 to TRBJ2-7; the D gene is possibly TRBD1 (7 bases). The CDR3 has 15 residues. Germline V gene data show CDR1 as PRHDT and CDR2 as FYEKMQ (reference sequence). V was clipped by 5 bases and J by 7 bases, with 21 bases between them. Here the CDR3 reads CASSPPGAGGREQYF. CDR3 nucleotides: TGTGCCAGCAGCCCCCCGGGGGCAGGGGGAAGGGAGCAGTACTTC. The full variable domain, with the rest looked up from reference TRBV13 and TRBJ2-7, is AAGVIQSPRHLIKEKRETATLKCYPIPRHDTVYWYQQGPGQDPQFLISFYEKMQSDKGSIPDRFSAQQFSDYHSELNMSSLELGDSALYFCASSPPGAGGREQYFGPGTRLTVT.

V and J are TRBV15 and TRBJ1-5; D perhaps matches TRBD1 (5 bases). The CDR3 consists of 16 residues. V gave up 7 bases and J gave up 2 bases, with 18 bases separating them. Germline loops: CDR1 LNHNV, CDR2 YYDKDF (reference sequence). The CDR3 DNA sequence: TGTGCCACCACCCCGAGCAGGGCGGATGGCAATCAGCCCCAGCATTTT. As protein: CATTPSRADGNQPQHF.

The rearrangement joins TRBV7-2 to TRBJ2-1; no clear D. The germline V and J ends were trimmed by 3 bases and 4 bases, with 13 bases remaining between them. The germline V gene has CDR1 SGHTA and CDR2 FQGNSA. CDR3 length equals 15 residues. The CDR3 DNA sequence: TGTGCCAGCAGCTTTGATAACAGACCTTACAATGAGCAGTTCTTC. As protein: CASSFDNRPYNEQFF.

The V gene is TRBV4-1, the J gene TRBJ2-7; 11 bases line up with TRBD2. From germline, CDR1 is MGHRA and CDR2 YSYEKL. V gave up 3 bases and J gave up 2 bases; unmatched junction bases: 9. The CDR3 spans 17 residues. The CDR3: CASSQSPSGGTPYEQYF. CDR3 DNA: TGCGCCAGCAGCCAGAGCCCTAGCGGGGGGACCCCCTACGAGCAGTACTTC.

The chain carries TRBV19 and TRBJ2-1; 9 positions agree with TRBD1. Germline trimming cut 6 bases from V and 8 bases from J; bases unmatched to any gene: 8. There are 14 residues in the CDR3. Germline lookup yields CDR1 LNHDA and CDR2 SQIVND (reference sequence). In nucleotides, the CDR3 is TGTGCCAGTAGGAGGGACAGGGCGGTCGATGAGCAGTTCTTC. As protein: CASRRDRAVDEQFF.

The J gene is TRBJ2-3, the V gene TRBV3-1 (or the pseudogene TRBV3-2); D is uncertain. Looked up from germline, CDR1 is LGHDT and CDR2 is YNNKEL (reference sequence). The CDR3 spans 16 residues. Trimming left V 6 bases short and J 1 base short, with 17 bases between. The CDR3 DNA sequence: TGTGCCAGCAGTCCGACCGTCCAGGTGGGCACAGATACGCAGTATTTT. It yields the protein CASSPTVQVGTDTQYF.

Details on this clone: Other DNA sequences within the sample encode an identical CDR3. The chain couples TRBV7-2 to TRBJ1-5; D uncertain. Germline V gene data show CDR1 as SGHTA and CDR2 as FQGNSA. The ends were cut back, 5 bases at V and 7 bases at J, with 12 bases in the middle. The length of the CDR3 is 13 residues. CDR3 nucleotides: TGTGCCAGCAGCGCCGGACGGGAACAGCCCCAGCATTTT. Amino acid sequence: CASSAGREQPQHF.

The chain has TRBV4-1 and TRBJ1-5; D unresolved. This CDR3 has 15 residues. Germline CDR1 reads MGHRA; CDR2 reads YSYEKL. The germline V and J ends were trimmed by 1 base and 8 bases, with 15 bases remaining between them. The CDR3 protein is CASSQVTGVREPQHF. The DNA for the CDR3 is TGCGCCAGCAGCCAAGTAACCGGGGTTAGAGAGCCCCAGCATTTT.

The chain is built from TRBV14 and TRBJ2-5; D might be TRBD2 (6 bases). The germline V gene has CDR1 SGHDN and CDR2 FVKESK. Trimming shortened V by 4 bases and J by 2 bases, and 23 bases separated the two germline ends. This CDR3 contains 18 residues. The CDR3 region is CASSPGSAWERAQETQYF. DNA for the CDR3: TGTGCCAGCAGCCCGGGTTCGGCGTGGGAGCGGGCTCAAGAGACCCAGTACTTC.

CDR3 coding DNA: TGCAGCGTTCAGTTTGGGGGCGCCGGGGAGCTGTTTTTT. Translated, it gives CSVQFGGAGELFF. This rearrangement joins TRBV29-1 to TRBJ2-2, with D perhaps TRBD1 (6 bases). The CDR3 covers 13 residues. The ends were cut back, 5 bases at V and 6 bases at J, with 13 bases in the middle. CDR1 is SQVTM and CDR2 is ANQGSEA in the germline V gene.

The count of this clone is one. The chain combines TRBV20-1 with TRBJ1-4; D gene ambiguous. Trimming took 1 base from V and 7 from J, leaving 4 bases between them. The V gene's germline CDR1 is DFQATT and CDR2 SNEGSKA (reference sequence). The CDR3 runs 11 residues. In DNA, the CDR3 is TGCAGTGCTAGAGCAGTTGAAAAACTGTTTTTT. It encodes CSARAVEKLFF.

The rearrangement uses TRBV4-1 and TRBJ2-5; unclear D gene. Looked up from germline, CDR1 is MGHRA and CDR2 is YSYEKL. Between the trimmed V and J ends, which lost 4 bases and 2 bases, there was a span of 8 bases. This CDR3 has 13 amino acids. CDR3 nucleotide sequence: TGCGCCAGCAGCCTAGTTTGGCAAGAGACCCAGTACTTC. This translates into CASSLVWQETQYF.

The chain couples TRBV19 to TRBJ2-4; D ambiguous. Germline V gene lookup returns CDR1 LNHDA and CDR2 SQIVND (reference sequence). CDR3 length: 16 amino acids. V was cut by 3 bases and J by 0 bases, with 12 bases left in between. Here the CDR3 reads CASSIGQNLAKNIQYF. The CDR3, as DNA: TGTGCCAGTAGTATTGGGCAGAACCTAGCCAAAAACATTCAGTACTTC.

V gene TRBV7-8 combines with J gene TRBJ1-1, with 7 bases aligning to TRBD1. This CDR3 is 16 amino acids long. CDR1 SGHVS and CDR2 FQNEAQ come from the germline V gene. Trimming at V came to 3 bases and at J to 0 bases, leaving 7 bases not matched to a gene. The CDR3 protein is CASSFPGQIMNTEAFF. The CDR3 DNA reads TGTGCCAGCAGCTTCCCGGGACAGATCATGAACACTGAAGCTTTCTTT.

The chain combines TRBV5-4 with TRBJ2-1, with D hard to call. Germline loops: CDR1 SGHNT, CDR2 YYREEE (reference sequence). The V end was cut by 1 base, the J end by 3 bases, with 5 bases between. The length of the CDR3 is 13 residues. CDR3 amino acids: CASSLTLYNEQFF. For the CDR3, the DNA is TGTGCCAGCAGCTTGACTCTCTACAATGAGCAGTTCTTC.

This clone showed up just once. J is TRBJ1-4 and V is TRBV19, with D perhaps matching TRBD1 (6 bases). Trimming left V 7 bases short and J 10 bases short, with 19 bases between. CDR1 LNHDA and CDR2 SQIVND come from the germline V gene (reference sequence). The CDR3 runs to 14 residues. The CDR3: CASNNRDIKGKLFF. Written as DNA, the CDR3 is TGTGCCAGTAATAACCGGGACATTAAGGGAAAACTGTTTTTT.

This rearrangement joins TRBV29-1 to TRBJ2-3; maybe TRBD1 (5 bases). Germline values: CDR1 SQVTM, CDR2 ANQGSEA. Trimming cost V 6 bases and J 3 bases, with 10 bases left between them. This CDR3 region has 12 residues. In DNA, the CDR3 is TGCAGCGTGAACTCAGGGACAGATACGCAGTATTTT. Protein product: CSVNSGTDTQYF.

The chain uses TRBV9 and TRBJ1-1; D may be TRBD1 (5 bases). CDR1 is SGDLS, CDR2 YYNGEE, per germline. CDR3 length: 15 residues. The V end lost 0 bases, the J end lost 7 bases, and 16 bases lay between the germline ends. CDR3 sequence reads: CASSVGSGTAGEAFF. The DNA for the CDR3 is TGTGCCAGCAGCGTAGGATCCGGGACTGCTGGTGAAGCTTTCTTT.

The chain links TRBV10-1 to TRBJ1-2, with TRBD1 identical over 10 bases. J lost 0 bases, V lost 6 bases, and 13 bases had no gene match. The CDR3 contains 18 residues. Germline V gene lookup returns CDR1 WNHNN and CDR2 SYGVQD (reference sequence). In DNA, the CDR3 is TGCGCCAGCAGCTCACCAGGACAGGGGGGGCCTCCTAACTATGGCTACACCTTC. This codes for CASSSPGQGGPPNYGYTF.

This clone was seen once. This chain connects TRBV3-1 (or the pseudogene TRBV3-2) to TRBJ2-2; the D gene is possibly TRBD2 (6 bases). Germline V lookup: CDR1 LGHDT, CDR2 YNNKEL (reference sequence). The length of the CDR3 is 15 residues. V lost 2 bases and J lost 2, with 9 bases in between. The CDR3: CASSQPGTNTGELFF. The CDR3 DNA reads TGTGCCAGCAGCCAACCCGGGACTAACACCGGGGAGCTGTTTTTT.

This chain uses TRBV7-6 with TRBJ1-1; no reliable D call. Germline loops: CDR1 SGHVS, CDR2 FNYEAQ. This CDR3 is 13 amino acids long. V dropped 2 bases and J dropped 2 bases, with 6 bases sitting between them. The CDR3 protein is CASSLSVNTEAFF. Here the CDR3 DNA reads TGTGCCAGCAGCTTATCGGTTAACACTGAAGCTTTCTTT.

This sequence joins TRBV4-2 and TRBJ1-1; 8 bases map to TRBD1. The ends lost 4 bases at V and 4 bases at J; junction bases unmatched: 8. CDR1 and CDR2 (germline): LGHNA, YNFKEQ. CDR3 length: 15 residues. The CDR3 DNA reads as TGTGCCAGCAGCCCTCAGGGGGCGAGCAGCACTGAAGCTTTCTTT. It translates to CASSPQGASSTEAFF.

J is TRBJ2-7 and V is TRBV30, with 12 bases that match TRBD2. In germline, CDR1 is GTSNPN, CDR2 SVGIG (reference sequence). This CDR3 has 15 residues. J lost 7 bases, V lost 1 base, and 8 bases had no gene match. The CDR3 loop is CAWSGTSGALGEQYF. The CDR3 DNA sequence: TGTGCCTGGAGTGGGACTAGCGGGGCACTTGGGGAGCAGTACTTC.